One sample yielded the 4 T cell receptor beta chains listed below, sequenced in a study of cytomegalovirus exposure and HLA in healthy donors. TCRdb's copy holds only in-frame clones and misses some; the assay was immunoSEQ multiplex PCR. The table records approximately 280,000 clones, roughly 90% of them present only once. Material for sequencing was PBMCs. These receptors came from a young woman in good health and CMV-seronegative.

CDR3 loop: CASSAELAHHNEQFF. The CDR3 coding sequence is TGCGCCAGCAGCGCGGAACTAGCGCATCACAATGAGCAGTTCTTC. V gene TRBV5-1 combines with J gene TRBJ2-1, with 7 bases matching TRBD2. The CDR3 consists of 15 residues. With 4 bases clipped from V and 5 bases from J, the junction kept 9 bases outside the gene matches. The germline V gene encodes CDR1 SGHRS and CDR2 YFSETQ.

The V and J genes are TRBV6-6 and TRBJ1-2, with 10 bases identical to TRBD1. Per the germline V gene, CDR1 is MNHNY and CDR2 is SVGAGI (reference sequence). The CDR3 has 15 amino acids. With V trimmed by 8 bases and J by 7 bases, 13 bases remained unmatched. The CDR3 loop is CASETGGTYFTGYTF. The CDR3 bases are TGTGCCAGCGAGACAGGGGGCACGTACTTTACTGGCTACACCTTC.

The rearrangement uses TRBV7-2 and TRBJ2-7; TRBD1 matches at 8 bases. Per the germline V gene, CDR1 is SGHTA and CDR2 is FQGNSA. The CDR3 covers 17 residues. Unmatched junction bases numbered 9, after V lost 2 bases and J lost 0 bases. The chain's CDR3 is CASSLKQGDSSSYEQYF. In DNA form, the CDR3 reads TGTGCCAGCAGCTTAAAACAGGGGGACTCCAGCTCCTACGAGCAGTACTTC.

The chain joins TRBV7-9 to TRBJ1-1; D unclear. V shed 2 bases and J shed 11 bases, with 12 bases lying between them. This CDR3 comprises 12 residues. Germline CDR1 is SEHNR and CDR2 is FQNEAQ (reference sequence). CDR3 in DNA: TGTGCCAGCAGCTTATATCGTCCGGAGGCTTTCTTT. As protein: CASSLYRPEAFF.